The clone carrying this TCR beta chain was observed at least ten times. V lost 5 bases to trimming and J lost 2 bases, with 7 bases between them. The CDR3 is made up of 13 amino acids. The V gene's germline CDR1 is MNHEY and CDR2 SVGAGI. TCRdb recomputed calls from the RACE reads with MiXCR, one row per CDR3 protein. The data contain some 380,000 distinct CDR3 sequences, approximately 5.1% of them singletons. Described time point: patch test 1, 2 weeks after DPC sensitization. Documented treatment: therapeutic diphenylcyclopropenone sensitization with weekly scalp DPC. These data are taken from a study of human T cells and chemical hapten exposure.

The TCR sequence derives from a woman in her fifties or sixties with alopecia areata. Some clones in this sample may be carry-over from other donors' samples. The input for sequencing was whole blood, taken in connection with sensitization to the hapten diphenylcyclopropenone (DPC). The V and J genes are TRBV6-5 and TRBJ2-4, with D uncertain. The CDR3 loop reads CASSAGPKNIQYF. The CDR3 DNA follows: TGTGCCAGCAGTGCAGGTCCCAAAAACATTCAGTACTTC.